The rows below give T cell receptor beta chains drawn from one sample of a study of cytomegalovirus exposure and HLA in healthy donors. This table comes from immunoSEQ multiplex PCR, and its TCRdb copy is limited to in-frame clones, with some not included. In the table there are around 100,000 clones, around 79% of which are singletons. Sequencing was performed on PBMCs. The receptor set was obtained from a male donor in good health and CMV-seropositive. CDR3s include the opening cysteine and the closing phenylalanine or tryptophan. The order of the fields is D gene, J gene, clone size, V gene, CDR3 DNA, CDR3 protein. The D gene is left open where the match is weak. Clone size is stated in some rows and not others, as once, few, many or a class when expanded.

D gene: -
J gene: TRBJ2-6
clone size: -
V gene: TRBV5-8
CDR3 DNA: TGTGCCAGCAGCCGCTTATTAAATTCTGGGGCCAACGTCCTGACTTTT
CDR3 protein: CASSRLLNSGANVLTF

D gene: -
J gene: TRBJ1-5
clone size: -
V gene: TRBV27
CDR3 DNA: TGTGCCAGCAGCTCGGGGGTAGGCGGGTATAGCAATCAGCCCCAGCATTTT
CDR3 protein: CASSSGVGGYSNQPQHF

D gene: -
J gene: TRBJ1-2
clone size: -
V gene: TRBV6-5
CDR3 DNA: TGTGCCAGCAGCCGCGGGGGGGCGAATGGCCACACCTTC
CDR3 protein: CASSRGGANGHTF

D gene: TRBD1
J gene: TRBJ2-1
clone size: -
V gene: TRBV9
CDR3 DNA: TGTGCCAGCAGTGGTGACAGGGTCTACAATGAGCAGTTCTTC
CDR3 protein: CASSGDRVYNEQFF

D gene: TRBD1
J gene: TRBJ1-2
clone size: once
V gene: TRBV10-3
CDR3 DNA: TGTGCCATCGGATCGGGACAGGGGGCTGACTATGGCTACACCTTC
CDR3 protein: CAIGSGQGADYGYTF

D gene: TRBD1
J gene: TRBJ2-2
clone size: -
V gene: TRBV14
CDR3 DNA: TGTGCCAGCAGCCCTAGGGACAGGGCAACCGGGGAGCTGTTTTTT
CDR3 protein: CASSPRDRATGELFF

D gene: TRBD1
J gene: TRBJ2-7
clone size: -
V gene: TRBV29-1
CDR3 DNA: TGCAGCGCCAACCGTGGGGGGACAGGGGACTCCTACGAGCAGTACTTC
CDR3 protein: CSANRGGTGDSYEQYF

D gene: TRBD1
J gene: TRBJ1-6
clone size: -
V gene: TRBV7-6
CDR3 DNA: TGTGCCAGCAGCTCAGACAGGGGAAATTCACCCCTCCACTTT
CDR3 protein: CASSSDRGNSPLHF

D gene: TRBD1
J gene: TRBJ1-1
clone size: few
V gene: TRBV28
CDR3 DNA: TGTGCCAGCAGTTTACCTGGGACAGAAAAAGCTTTCTTT
CDR3 protein: CASSLPGTEKAFF

D gene: -
J gene: TRBJ1-5
clone size: few
V gene: TRBV6-5
CDR3 DNA: TGTGCCAGCAGTTACTCGAAAACCTTACGAGGTCAGCCCCAGCATTTT
CDR3 protein: CASSYSKTLRGQPQHF

D gene: TRBD2
J gene: TRBJ2-2
clone size: few
V gene: TRBV27
CDR3 DNA: TGTGCCAGCAGTTCGGGACTAGCGGACACCGGGGAGCTGTTTTTT
CDR3 protein: CASSSGLADTGELFF

D gene: TRBD1
J gene: TRBJ1-2
clone size: -
V gene: TRBV7-2
CDR3 DNA: TGTGCCAGCAGCTTAGACAGGGGAGACGGCTACACCTTC
CDR3 protein: CASSLDRGDGYTF

D gene: -
J gene: TRBJ2-5
clone size: -
V gene: TRBV4-1
CDR3 DNA: TGCGCCAGCAGCCAAGCATTGAGAGTCCAAGAGACCCAGTACTTC
CDR3 protein: CASSQALRVQETQYF

D gene: -
J gene: TRBJ1-2
clone size: -
V gene: TRBV10-3
CDR3 DNA: TGTGCCATCATGGACAGATTAAACTATGGCTACACCTTC
CDR3 protein: CAIMDRLNYGYTF

D gene: -
J gene: TRBJ1-1
clone size: -
V gene: TRBV6-6
CDR3 DNA: TGTGCCAGCGATAATGACTTGAACACTGAAGCTTTCTTT
CDR3 protein: CASDNDLNTEAFF

D gene: -
J gene: TRBJ1-2
clone size: -
V gene: TRBV14
CDR3 DNA: TGTGCCAGCAGCCGCCAGGGACTCTATGGCTACACCTTC
CDR3 protein: CASSRQGLYGYTF

D gene: -
J gene: TRBJ2-7
clone size: -
V gene: TRBV7-7
CDR3 DNA: TGTGCTAGCAGCATGGGGGCTGGGGACGAGCAGTACTTC
CDR3 protein: CASSMGAGDEQYF

D gene: TRBD1
J gene: TRBJ1-2
clone size: -
V gene: TRBV28
CDR3 DNA: TGTGCCAGCAGGGCCTTGGGACAGGGAGGTGGCTACACCTTC
CDR3 protein: CASRALGQGGGYTF

D gene: -
J gene: TRBJ1-1
clone size: -
V gene: TRBV11-3
CDR3 DNA: TGTGCCAGCAGCTTAGTTGGAACAGGGCAGATGATGAACACTGAAGCTTTCTTT
CDR3 protein: CASSLVGTGQMMNTEAFF

D gene: -
J gene: TRBJ2-4
clone size: -
V gene: TRBV5-1
CDR3 DNA: TGCGCCAGCAGCTTTCCGGGACAAGGTTTGGAAGCCAAAAACATTCAGTACTTC
CDR3 protein: CASSFPGQGLEAKNIQYF

D gene: TRBD1
J gene: TRBJ2-7
clone size: -
V gene: TRBV9
CDR3 DNA: TGTGCCAGCAGCGTAGGCTCCGGGACAGTTCCCTACGAGCAGTACTTC
CDR3 protein: CASSVGSGTVPYEQYF

D gene: -
J gene: TRBJ1-2
clone size: -
V gene: TRBV11-3
CDR3 DNA: TGTGCCAGCAATTCCGTGGGCAATGGCTACACCTTC
CDR3 protein: CASNSVGNGYTF

D gene: -
J gene: TRBJ2-7
clone size: -
V gene: TRBV10-3
CDR3 DNA: TGTGCCATCAGTGATAGCCCCCCATCCTACGAGCAGTACTTC
CDR3 protein: CAISDSPPSYEQYF

D gene: TRBD1
J gene: TRBJ2-3
clone size: -
V gene: TRBV5-1
CDR3 DNA: TGCGCCAGCAGCTTTGGGACAGGGACAGATACGCAGTATTTT
CDR3 protein: CASSFGTGTDTQYF